This T cell receptor (beta chain) was found in a study of blood T cells in healthy people across ages. Findings and caveats of the study: Both naive CD4+ cell counts and diversity were greater in long-lived donors than in aged donors.

This CDR3 comprises 14 residues. V was cut by 0 bases and J by 6 bases, with 10 bases left in between. Germline V gene lookup returns CDR1 LNHNV and CDR2 YYDKDF (reference sequence). This clonotype was seen ten or more times. Its antigen is unidentified. A second PCR of 7 to 11 cycles used a sample-barcoded 5' primer and a J-beta primer mix. TCRdb independently ran MiXCR on the 5' RACE reads; one entry per CDR3 protein. Of hundreds of thousands of distinct CDR3 sequences listed, about 30% are singletons. Each sample provided at least 5 micrograms of extracted total RNA. The specimen was blood. The chain uses TRBV15 and TRBJ2-3; D gene uncertain. The TCR sequence derives from a woman aged 80 or older in good health. The CDR3 is CATSRDRHLDTQYF. The CDR3, as DNA: TGTGCCACCAGCAGAGATCGTCATTTGGATACGCAGTATTTT.